The 28 T cell receptor beta chains given below trace back to one sample, sequenced in a study of T-cell reconstitution after alpha-beta-depleted transplantation in children. Preparation of the TCRbeta library used unique molecular identifiers. From the PCR reads, TCRdb called clonotypes with MiXCR, one entry per CDR3 protein. Of fewer than 500,000 distinct CDR3 sequences detected, about 45% appear once; the ten largest clones hold under 35%. The sample in question was PBMCs, obtained before TCRalphabeta/CD19-depleted stem cell transplant. Every receptor here comes from a girl aged 2-10 years with aplastic anemia, due to receive a stem cell transplant.

The J gene is TRBJ2-7, the V gene TRBV6-5, with D possibly TRBD1 on 6 matching bases. Trimming removed 0 bases from V and 2 bases from J, with 11 bases in between. This CDR3 region has 15 residues. The germline V gene encodes CDR1 MNHEY and CDR2 SVGAGI. This CDR3 reads CASSYSQGSPYEQYF. CDR3 nucleotide sequence: TGTGCCAGCAGTTACTCACAGGGCAGCCCCTACGAGCAGTACTTC.

This clonotype was counted a single time. The chain couples TRBV28 to TRBJ2-5; 12 nucleotides match TRBD2. Trimming removed 5 bases from V and 2 bases from J; junction bases left unmatched: 6. CDR3 length: 16 residues. Germline V gene lookup returns CDR1 MDHEN and CDR2 SYDVKM. The CDR3 here is CASSLTSGGSQETQYF. The DNA of the CDR3 is TGTGCCAGCAGTCTGACTAGCGGGGGATCTCAAGAGACCCAGTACTTC.

This sequence joins TRBV28 and TRBJ2-2; possibly TRBD2 for D (6 bases). Germline-derived CDR1 and CDR2 are MDHEN and SYDVKM. V shed 2 bases and J shed 1 base, with 8 bases lying between them. This CDR3 is built from 15 residues. The CDR3 bases are TGTGCCAGCAGTTTACTAGCGCTGAACACCGGGGAGCTGTTTTTT. It yields the protein CASSLLALNTGELFF. Full variable domain (remainder filled in from reference TRBV28 and TRBJ2-2): DVKVTQSSRYLVKRTGEKVFLECVQDMDHENMFWYRQDPGLGLRLIYFSYDVKMKEKGDIPEGYSVSREKKERFSLILESASTNQTSMYLCASSLLALNTGELFFGEGSRLTVL.

This chain connects TRBV12-3 or TRBV12-4 to TRBJ2-6, with D perhaps assigned TRBD1 or TRBD2 (5 bases each). This CDR3 has 15 residues. Trimming left V 5 bases short and J 2 bases short, with 10 bases between. The CDR3 bases are TGTGCCAGCAGTCCCTGGGGGACTGGGGCCAACGTCCTGACTTTC. Translating it yields CASSPWGTGANVLTF.

There are many counts of this clonotype. The chain couples TRBV7-9 to TRBJ1-6; D remains unclear. The V gene's germline CDR1 is SEHNR and CDR2 FQNEAQ (reference sequence). V lost 3 bases, J lost 13 bases, and 1 base lay in between. This CDR3 region has 9 residues. This CDR3 is CASSFPLHF. CDR3 DNA sequence: TGTGCCAGCAGCTTTCCCCTCCACTTT.

The chain uses TRBV12-3 or TRBV12-4 and TRBJ2-3; a possible D gene is TRBD2 (7 bases). The length of the CDR3 is 15 residues. V was cut by 6 bases and J by 10 bases, with 23 bases left in between. The CDR3 loop reads CASSNTYSGGISQYF. DNA of the CDR3: TGTGCCAGCAGCAACACTTATTCGGGGGGCATCTCGCAGTATTTT.

This rearrangement joins TRBV7-3 to TRBJ2-5, with D possibly being TRBD2 (5 bases). V shed 3 bases and J shed 7 bases, with 15 bases lying between them. This CDR3 is 14 amino acids long. Germline lookup yields CDR1 SGHTA and CDR2 FQGTGA. The CDR3 spells CASSLIAIWGTQYF. CDR3 nucleotides: TGTGCCAGCAGCTTGATAGCGATCTGGGGGACCCAGTACTTC.

The sample holds many counts of this clonotype. J is TRBJ2-3 and V is TRBV15; 7 bases agree with TRBD1. In germline, CDR1 is LNHNV, CDR2 YYDKDF (reference sequence). The CDR3 extends over 13 amino acids. Trimming cost V 11 bases and J 0 bases; bases outside gene matches: 5. The CDR3 nucleotides read TGTGCCTCCGGGACAGCGAGCACAGATACGCAGTATTTT. This encodes CASGTASTDTQYF.

The rearrangement uses TRBV5-1 and TRBJ2-6, with TRBD2 matching 7 bases. There are 17 residues in the CDR3. CDR1 SGHRS and CDR2 YFSETQ come from the germline V gene. The trim removed 4 bases at V and 2 bases at J, leaving 9 bases unmatched. The CDR3 sequence is CASSPLLAGAGANVLTF. The CDR3 coding sequence is TGCGCCAGCAGCCCTTTGTTGGCGGGAGCTGGGGCCAACGTCCTGACTTTC.

The chain carries TRBV11-2 and TRBJ2-7; 11 bases are a match to TRBD1. Germline-derived CDR1 and CDR2 are SGHAT and FQNNGV. J gave up 7 bases and V 5 bases, and 7 bases lay outside the gene matches. The CDR3 extends over 14 amino acids. The CDR3 spells CASSDGQGAKEQYF. Here the CDR3 DNA reads TGTGCCAGCAGCGACGGACAGGGGGCAAAGGAGCAGTACTTC.

This clonotype was seen a single time. The chain links TRBV7-9 to TRBJ1-5; a weak D match, TRBD1 (5 bases). Per germline, CDR1 SEHNR and CDR2 FQNEAQ (reference sequence). This CDR3 comprises 12 residues. V was pared by 5 bases and J by 6 bases, with 8 bases between. The CDR3 region has the DNA TGTGCCAGCAGCGTCGGGGCTCAGCCCCAGCATTTT. The encoded protein is CASSVGAQPQHF.

This chain connects TRBV20-1 to TRBJ2-7; no definite D call. V dropped 3 bases and J dropped 2 bases, with 8 bases sitting between them. The CDR3 totals 12 residues. CDR1 DFQATT and CDR2 SNEGSKA come from the germline V gene (reference sequence). DNA of the CDR3: TGCAGTGCTAGGGTCATCGCCTACGAGCAGTACTTC. Translating gives CSARVIAYEQYF.

The rearrangement links TRBV7-2 to TRBJ2-1; 7 bases are shared with TRBD1. This CDR3 comprises 16 residues. Germline assignment: CDR1 SGHTA and CDR2 FQGNSA. J lost 8 bases, V lost 5 bases, and 15 bases had no gene match. The CDR3 loop is CASSATQPGQLYEQFF. The CDR3 coding sequence is TGTGCCAGCAGCGCAACTCAACCGGGACAGCTCTATGAGCAGTTCTTC. Supplemented by reference TRBV7-2 and TRBJ2-1, the full variable domain reads GAGVSQSPSNKVTEKGKDVELRCDPISGHTALYWYRQSLGQGLEFLIYFQGNSAPDKSGLPSDRFSAERTGGSVSTLTIQRTQQEDSAVYLCASSATQPGQLYEQFFGPGTRLTVL.

The V gene is TRBV12-3 or TRBV12-4, the J gene TRBJ1-2; no clear D gene. The CDR3 sequence is 13 residues long. Trimming cost V 3 bases and J 0 bases, with 5 bases left between them. As DNA, the CDR3 is TGTGCCAGCAGTTTCTCGACTAACTATGGCTACACCTTC. It specifies CASSFSTNYGYTF.

The genes are TRBV29-1 and TRBJ2-1, with D perhaps matching TRBD1 or TRBD2 (5 bases each). The length of the CDR3 is 15 residues. Trimming stripped 3 bases from V and 2 bases from J, with 14 bases between. The V gene's germline CDR1 is SQVTM and CDR2 ANQGSEA. DNA of the CDR3: TGCAGCGTTGAGAGGGGTGAAGGCCCCTACAATGAGCAGTTCTTC. This codes for CSVERGEGPYNEQFF.

This rearrangement joins TRBV5-1 to TRBJ2-1; TRBD2 might be the D (6 bases). The germline CDR1 and CDR2 sequences are SGHRS and YFSETQ. The V end lost 0 bases, the J end lost 5 bases, and 12 bases lay between the germline ends. CDR3 length: 15 residues. The CDR3 sequence: CASSLGGSGDNEQFF. CDR3 bases: TGCGCCAGCAGCTTGGGCGGTAGCGGTGACAATGAGCAGTTCTTC.

This CDR3 reads CASSSLGRAYEQYF. In DNA, the CDR3 is TGTGCCAGCAGCTCTTTGGGGAGGGCCTACGAGCAGTACTTC. The chain combines TRBV11-2 with TRBJ2-7, with TRBD2 matching 7 bases. Germline V lookup: CDR1 SGHAT, CDR2 FQNNGV. CDR3 size: 14 residues. Unmatched junction bases numbered 5, after V lost 4 bases and J lost 2 bases.

The chain recombines TRBV20-1 with TRBJ2-7; 7 nucleotides agree with TRBD2. There are 14 residues in the CDR3. Looked up from germline, CDR1 is DFQATT and CDR2 is SNEGSKA (reference sequence). V trimming: 3 bases; J trimming: 6 bases; junction bases outside the gene matches: 11. Here the CDR3 DNA reads TGCAGTGCTAGTAGGCGACTAGCTCTCGTCGAGCAGTACTTC. Translating it yields CSASRRLALVEQYF.

The chain carries TRBV29-1 and TRBJ1-1, with TRBD1 identical over 8 bases. Germline lookup yields CDR1 SQVTM and CDR2 ANQGSEA. V lost 4 bases and J lost 5; bases outside the gene matches: 6. The CDR3 contains 13 residues. The DNA of the CDR3 is TGCAGCGTTGTCCACAGGGGGAGAACTGAAGCTTTCTTT. This gives the protein CSVVHRGRTEAFF.

This clonotype was seen only a few times. The chain links TRBV6-1 to TRBJ1-2; D may be TRBD1 (6 bases). V lost 0 bases to trimming and J lost 6 bases, with 14 bases between them. This CDR3 comprises 15 residues. Germline V CDR1 and CDR2: MNHNS, SASEGT. The CDR3 nucleotides read TGTGCCAGCAGTGAAGCGGTGGGGGGCAGGAATGGCTACACCTTC. This gives the protein CASSEAVGGRNGYTF.

The chain recombines TRBV10-3 with TRBJ2-5; TRBD1 matches 7 bases. CDR1 and CDR2 from the germline V gene are ENHRY and SYGVKD. Trimming removed 0 bases from V and 1 base from J; junction bases left unmatched: 8. The CDR3 totals 17 residues. The CDR3 sequence: CAISESGTEILQETQYF. DNA for the CDR3: TGTGCCATCAGTGAGTCCGGGACAGAAATACTCCAAGAGACCCAGTACTTC.

This clonotype was counted only a few times. The chain recombines TRBV7-2 with TRBJ1-1; TRBD1 might be the D (6 bases). V was clipped by 3 bases and J by 1 base, with 9 bases between them. This CDR3 comprises 14 residues. Per the germline V gene, CDR1 is SGHTA and CDR2 is FQGNSA. The CDR3 DNA follows: TGTGCCAGCAGCTTCCGAGGGGGGAACACTGAAGCTTTCTTT. This sequence encodes CASSFRGGNTEAFF.

The gene calls are TRBV5-1 and TRBJ1-2; 10 bases map to TRBD1. This CDR3 has 16 residues. Germline CDR1 reads SGHRS; CDR2 reads YFSETQ. Unmatched junction bases numbered 5, after V lost 3 bases and J lost 0 bases. CDR3 coding DNA: TGCGCCAGCAGCTCTGGGACAGGGGCTGCTAACTATGGCTACACCTTC. Translated: CASSSGTGAANYGYTF.

The chain uses TRBV29-1 and TRBJ2-5, with unresolved D. Germline values: CDR1 SQVTM, CDR2 ANQGSEA. This CDR3 spans 13 amino acids. The V gene lost 0 bases and the J gene lost 4 bases, with 9 bases spanning the gap. CDR3 loop: CSVEDGRAETQYF. CDR3 DNA: TGCAGCGTTGAAGATGGAAGGGCAGAGACCCAGTACTTC.

This chain links TRBV3-1 with TRBJ2-1, with TRBD1 identical over 9 bases. This CDR3 region has 15 residues. CDR1 is LGHDT, CDR2 YNNKEL, per germline (reference sequence). V lost 5 bases and J lost 6; bases outside the gene matches: 8. The CDR3 DNA sequence: TGTGCCAGCAGCAGTCAGGGACAGGGTCGCAATGAGCAGTTCTTC. It translates to CASSSQGQGRNEQFF.

This clonotype was seen many times. The rearrangement joins TRBV7-2 to TRBJ2-1; D perhaps matches TRBD2 (6 bases). Per germline, CDR1 SGHTA and CDR2 FQGNSA. Trimming took off 5 bases at V and 8 bases at J, with 13 bases between the two ends. The CDR3 contains 13 residues. This CDR3 reads CASSRELADEQFF. CDR3 in DNA: TGTGCCAGCAGCCGCGAACTAGCTGATGAGCAGTTCTTC.

This clonotype was observed a handful of times. CDR3 DNA sequence: TGCGCCAGCTGCCCTACCTTACAGGGATCCTACGAGCAGTACTTC. This codes for CASCPTLQGSYEQYF. The chain employs TRBV5-1 and TRBJ2-7; tentative D call: TRBD1 (6 bases). The V end lost 7 bases, the J end lost 1 base, and 18 bases lay between the germline ends. The germline V gene has CDR1 SGHRS and CDR2 YFSETQ. The CDR3 spans 15 residues. Filled out from reference TRBV5-1 and TRBJ2-7, the complete variable domain reads KAGVTQTPRYLIKTRGQQVTLSCSPISGHRSVSWYQQTPGQGLQFLFEYFSETQRNKGNFPGRFSGRQFSNSRSEMNVSTLELGDSALYLCASCPTLQGSYEQYFGPGTRLTVT.

The chain uses TRBV7-6 and TRBJ2-1; D is tentatively TRBD1 or TRBD2 (6 bases each). V was clipped by 5 bases and J by 10 bases, with 12 bases between them. The germline V gene encodes CDR1 SGHVS and CDR2 FNYEAQ. This CDR3 has 12 amino acids. The CDR3 reads CASSPTGREQFF. Written as DNA, the CDR3 is TGTGCCAGCAGCCCTACAGGGAGGGAGCAGTTCTTC.